The 27 T cell receptor beta chains reported below all come from one sample, sequenced in a study of shared clonotypes between healthy human individuals. The repertoire was sequenced with immunoSEQ multiplex PCR; TCRdb's copy has only in-frame clones and lacks some. The table includes about 2.3 million clones, under 95% detected once. The sample taken for sequencing was naive CD4+ T cells from PBMCs. Specified subset: CD45RA+ positively selected. The receptors were sampled from a man aged 18 to 35 in good health. Some clones in this sample may be carry-over from other donors' samples.

A word on this clone: Other nucleotide sequences in the sample specify the same CDR3. V gene TRBV7-2 combines with J gene TRBJ1-5, with a possible D match to TRBD1 (5 bases). The CDR3 runs to 15 residues. Trimming left V 1 base short and J 3 bases short, with 10 bases between. Germline V lookup: CDR1 SGHTA, CDR2 FQGNSA. The CDR3 coding sequence is TGTGCCAGCAGCTTAGTTTCAGGGTCCAATCAGCCCCAGCATTTT. It yields the protein CASSLVSGSNQPQHF.

This chain connects TRBV6-6 to TRBJ2-3; D may match TRBD1 or TRBD2 (5 bases each). Germline CDR1 and CDR2: MNHNY and SVGAGI (reference sequence). Trimming pared 5 bases from V and 2 bases from J, leaving 17 bases between. The CDR3 is made up of 16 amino acids. In DNA form, the CDR3 reads TGTGCCAGCAGTCCTCCTCCGGGACCTTTCACAGATACGCAGTATTTT. Its translation is CASSPPPGPFTDTQYF.

The V and J genes are TRBV27 and TRBJ2-3; D is perhaps TRBD2 (5 bases). V was clipped by 3 bases and J by 7 bases, with 11 bases between them. The CDR3 consists of 13 residues. Germline values: CDR1 MNHEY, CDR2 SMNVEV (reference sequence). In nucleotides, the CDR3 is TGTGCCAGCAGTTTGTATGGAGGACATACGCAGTATTTT. It codes for CASSLYGGHTQYF.

J is TRBJ2-3 and V is TRBV11-3, with 8 bases identical to TRBD2. With V trimmed by 6 bases and J by 2 bases, 13 bases remained unmatched. The CDR3 has 17 amino acids. Germline assignment: CDR1 SGHNT and CDR2 YENEEA. This CDR3 reads CASSKAGLGPPTDTQYF. The CDR3 DNA reads TGTGCCAGCAGTAAAGCGGGACTAGGCCCCCCCACAGATACGCAGTATTTT.

The genes are TRBV11-1 and TRBJ2-7, with no clear D. The CDR3 consists of 12 residues. The V gene lost 2 bases and the J gene lost 2 bases, with 4 bases spanning the gap. Germline CDR1 SGHAT, CDR2 FQDESV (reference sequence). The CDR3: CASSLIAYEQYF. Written as DNA, the CDR3 is TGTGCCAGCAGCTTAATTGCCTACGAGCAGTACTTC.

This rearrangement joins TRBV5-1 to TRBJ1-1; D uncertain. Germline V gene data show CDR1 as SGHRS and CDR2 as YFSETQ. CDR3 length: 14 amino acids. V gave up 0 bases and J gave up 4 bases, with 10 bases separating them. The CDR3 region has the DNA TGCGCCAGCAGCTTGGAGAGGCCCTCCACTGAAGCTTTCTTT. Its protein product is CASSLERPSTEAFF. Filled out from reference TRBV5-1 and TRBJ1-1, the complete variable domain reads KAGVTQTPRYLIKTRGQQVTLSCSPISGHRSVSWYQQTPGQGLQFLFEYFSETQRNKGNFPGRFSGRQFSNSRSEMNVSTLELGDSALYLCASSLERPSTEAFFGQGTRLTVV.

V and J are TRBV27 and TRBJ2-3, with TRBD1 matching 7 bases. The trim removed 2 bases at V and 8 bases at J, leaving 10 bases unmatched. CDR3 size: 15 residues. The germline CDR1 and CDR2 sequences are MNHEY and SMNVEV (reference sequence). CDR3: CASSLGSAGGTTQYF. DNA of the CDR3: TGTGCCAGCAGTTTAGGATCCGCAGGGGGAACTACGCAGTATTTT.

V usage is TRBV25-1 and J usage is TRBJ2-5, with 7 nucleotides matching TRBD2. Matching the DNA end better, TRBJ2-7 makes the J call doubtful. The CDR3 runs 14 residues. From germline, CDR1 is MGHDK and CDR2 SYGVNS. CDR3 in DNA: TGTGCCAGCAGTTCACCCAGCGGGGCCTACGAGCAGTACTTC. Amino acid sequence: CASSSPSGAYEQYF.

The J gene is TRBJ2-5, the V gene TRBV27; possibly TRBD1 or TRBD2 for D (5 bases each). CDR1 and CDR2 from the germline V gene are MNHEY and SMNVEV (reference sequence). With 1 base removed from V and 4 bases from J, the gap between germline ends came to 16 bases. The length of the CDR3 is 16 residues. This CDR3 is CASSLLGDPYGETQYF. The CDR3 DNA sequence: TGTGCCAGCAGTTTATTAGGGGACCCCTACGGAGAGACCCAGTACTTC.

The chain recombines TRBV6-5 with TRBJ1-1; weak D call: TRBD1 (6 bases). From germline, CDR1 is MNHEY and CDR2 SVGAGI. The V end lost 7 bases, the J end lost 4 bases, and 19 bases lay between the germline ends. The CDR3 length is 15 residues. The CDR3 reads CASTQGPGPVTEAFF. The CDR3 DNA reads as TGTGCCAGCACCCAGGGGCCAGGACCGGTCACTGAAGCTTTCTTT.

The V and J genes are TRBV6-1 and TRBJ2-1; a weak D match, TRBD1 (5 bases). Germline V gives CDR1 MNHNS, CDR2 SASEGT. Trimming removed 5 bases from V and 6 bases from J, with 11 bases in between. The CDR3 runs to 13 residues. The CDR3 DNA sequence: TGTGCCAGCAGTTCAGGGCACGTCAATGAGCAGTTCTTC. This translates into CASSSGHVNEQFF.

With respect to this clone: Other DNA sequences in the sample encode the same CDR3. This sequence joins TRBV11-3 and TRBJ2-3, with D perhaps TRBD1 (6 bases). The V end was cut by 2 bases, the J end by 6 bases, with 9 bases between. CDR1 SGHNT and CDR2 YENEEA come from the germline V gene. This CDR3 spans 13 amino acids. The CDR3 sequence is CASSLTGSDTQYF. In DNA form, the CDR3 reads TGTGCCAGCAGCTTAACAGGGTCGGATACGCAGTATTTT.

Regarding this clone: Other DNA sequences within the sample encode an identical CDR3. This sequence joins TRBV5-1 and TRBJ2-5; 7 bases fit TRBD2. The J segment lost 2 bases and the V segment lost 4 bases, leaving 2 bases of the junction unmatched. This CDR3 region has 13 residues. Per the germline V gene, CDR1 is SGHRS and CDR2 is YFSETQ. The CDR3 DNA sequence: TGCGCCAGCAGCCTGGGGGGGCAAGAGACCCAGTACTTC. Translated: CASSLGGQETQYF.

V is TRBV6-5 and J is TRBJ2-7; D gene unclear. The V and J ends lost 5 bases and 3 bases respectively, with 14 bases between them. Germline V gives CDR1 MNHEY, CDR2 SVGAGI. The CDR3 sequence is 14 residues long. The CDR3 loop is CASSRGRQNYEQYF. CDR3 sequence (DNA): TGTGCCAGCAGTCGAGGCCGTCAAAACTACGAGCAGTACTTC.

The CDR3 is CASSLGRRVGAETQYF. CDR3 DNA: TGTGCCAGCAGCTTGGGGCGGAGGGTTGGGGCAGAGACCCAGTACTTC. The chain recombines TRBV7-3 with TRBJ2-5; maybe TRBD2 (6 bases). Trimming removed 3 bases at V and 4 bases at J, with 18 bases between. The germline V gene encodes CDR1 SGHTA and CDR2 FQGTGA. The CDR3 contains 16 residues.

The chain carries TRBV5-6 and TRBJ2-7; 8 bases align to TRBD1. Germline trimming cut 0 bases from V and 5 bases from J; bases unmatched to any gene: 4. The germline CDR1 and CDR2 sequences are SGHDT and YYEEEE. CDR3 length: 14 amino acids. The CDR3 loop is CASSLGQGLDEQYF. CDR3 nucleotides: TGTGCCAGCAGCTTGGGACAGGGGTTAGACGAGCAGTACTTC.

The V call is TRBV6-6, the J call TRBJ1-6; no reliable D call. The V gene's germline CDR1 is MNHNY and CDR2 SVGAGI (reference sequence). The CDR3 runs to 14 residues. With 1 base removed from V and 6 bases from J, the gap between germline ends came to 7 bases. The CDR3 is CASSYLTANSPLHF. CDR3 nucleotide sequence: TGTGCCAGCAGTTACTTGACGGCTAATTCACCCCTCCACTTT.

This rearrangement joins TRBV9 to TRBJ2-1; possible D gene TRBD2, 5 bases. Trimming removed 4 bases at V and 0 bases at J, with 14 bases between. CDR1 is SGDLS, CDR2 YYNGEE, per germline. There are 16 residues in the CDR3. The CDR3, as DNA: TGTGCCAGCAGCTCCGAGCGGATTAGCTCCTACAATGAGCAGTTCTTC. It specifies CASSSERISSYNEQFF.

The chain is built from TRBV12-5 and TRBJ2-5; 8 bases are a match to TRBD2. From germline, CDR1 is LGHNT and CDR2 FRNRAP. The CDR3 contains 13 residues. The J segment lost 3 bases and the V segment lost 6 bases, leaving 3 bases of the junction unmatched. In nucleotides, the CDR3 is TGTGCTAGTGGAAAACTAGCGGAAGAGACCCAGTACTTC. It translates to CASGKLAEETQYF. The variable domain in full, with the rest retrieved from reference TRBV12-5 and TRBJ2-5, is DARVTQTPRHKVTEMGQEVTMRCQPILGHNTVFWYRQTMMQGLELLAYFRNRAPLDDSGMPKDRFSAEMPDATLATLKIQPSEPRDSAVYFCASGKLAEETQYFGPGTRLLVL.

The V gene is TRBV20-1, the J gene TRBJ2-3; a weak D match, TRBD2 (6 bases). The CDR3 loop spans 11 amino acids. Trimming left V 5 bases short and J 5 bases short, with 8 bases between. CDR1 is DFQATT and CDR2 is SNEGSKA in the germline V gene (reference sequence). The CDR3 spells CSAGDLDTQYF. Written as DNA, the CDR3 is TGCAGTGCTGGGGACTTAGATACGCAGTATTTT.

The chain employs TRBV7-9 and TRBJ2-7; tentatively, D is TRBD2 (5 bases). In germline, CDR1 is SEHNR, CDR2 FQNEAQ (reference sequence). The CDR3 totals 12 residues. V lost 2 bases, J lost 5 bases, and 7 bases lay in between. The CDR3 spells CASSLYGDEQYF. CDR3 sequence (DNA): TGTGCCAGCAGCTTATACGGGGACGAGCAGTACTTC.

The J gene is TRBJ2-7, the V gene TRBV6-5; the D gene is possibly TRBD2 (6 bases). CDR1 MNHEY and CDR2 SVGAGI come from the germline V gene. Trimming cost V 4 bases and J 6 bases, with 7 bases left between them. There are 11 residues in the CDR3. The CDR3 DNA reads TGTGCCAGCAGTTTGGGACTCGAGCAGTACTTC. Its translation: CASSLGLEQYF.

The V gene is TRBV5-1, the J gene TRBJ2-6, with 10 bases matching TRBD1. The CDR3 spans 19 residues. The V gene's germline CDR1 is SGHRS and CDR2 YFSETQ. The V gene end was trimmed by 5 bases and the J gene end by 0 bases; junction bases not matched to a gene: 11. CDR3 sequence: CASSFPPGTGDSGANVLTF. As DNA, the CDR3 is TGCGCCAGCAGTTTCCCTCCCGGGACAGGGGACTCTGGGGCCAACGTCCTGACTTTC.

The rearrangement joins TRBV27 to TRBJ1-4; 7 bases map to TRBD1. In germline, CDR1 is MNHEY, CDR2 SMNVEV (reference sequence). The CDR3 sequence is 14 residues long. Germline trimming cut 3 bases from V and 8 bases from J; bases unmatched to any gene: 6. The CDR3 DNA follows: TGTGCCAGCAGTTTTAACAGGGGTGTCGAAAAACTGTTTTTT. Translating it yields CASSFNRGVEKLFF.

Turning to this clone: Distinct nucleotide sequences in the sample also encode this CDR3. J is TRBJ2-1 and V is TRBV9; TRBD2 might be the D (5 bases). The CDR3 length is 16 residues. Germline V lookup: CDR1 SGDLS, CDR2 YYNGEE. V was trimmed by 0 bases and J by 0 bases, leaving 10 bases between them. CDR3 DNA sequence: TGTGCCAGCAGCGTAGGCCCGGGGAGCTCCTACAATGAGCAGTTCTTC. Translating it yields CASSVGPGSSYNEQFF. Full variable domain (rest looked up from reference TRBV9 and TRBJ2-1): DSGVTQTPKHLITATGQRVTLRCSPRSGDLSVYWYQQSLDQGLQFLIQYYNGEERAKGNILERFSAQQFPDLHSELNLSSLELGDSALYFCASSVGPGSSYNEQFFGPGTRLTVL.

The chain links TRBV27 to TRBJ1-2; D gene uncertain. Trimming stripped 0 bases from V and 8 bases from J, with 19 bases between. The CDR3 extends over 16 amino acids. Germline values: CDR1 MNHEY, CDR2 SMNVEV (reference sequence). DNA of the CDR3: TGTGCCAGCAGTTTATCCTTTCTGGACGCCTTTTACGGCTACACCTTC. Amino acid sequence: CASSLSFLDAFYGYTF.

V usage is TRBV19 and J usage is TRBJ1-3; tentatively, D is TRBD1 (6 bases). CDR3 length: 17 residues. With 7 bases removed from V and 5 bases from J, the gap between germline ends came to 24 bases. Germline V gene data show CDR1 as LNHDA and CDR2 as SQIVND (reference sequence). The CDR3 reads CASTPRSAWDNRNTIYF. CDR3 in DNA: TGTGCCAGTACCCCCCGGTCGGCCTGGGACAACCGAAACACCATATATTTT.